The 3 T cell receptor beta chains given below trace back to one sample, sequenced in a study of T cell changes during pregnancy in multiple sclerosis. Using immunoSEQ multiplex PCR, the repertoire was profiled, and TCRdb retains in-frame clones only, with some absent. The sample shows about 41,000 clones, 80% to 90% of them seen only once. The source was CD4+ T cells from peripheral blood mononuclear cells, collected in the first trimester of pregnancy. These TCRs come from a female donor with multiple sclerosis, enrolled in a pregnancy study.

The chain combines TRBV7-9 with TRBJ2-1; maybe TRBD2 (6 bases). Looked up from germline, CDR1 is SEHNR and CDR2 is FQNEAQ (reference sequence). The CDR3 is 12 amino acids. Trimming cost V 4 bases and J 8 bases, with 9 bases left between them. CDR3 sequence (DNA): TGTGCCAGCAGCTGGGGGGAGTATGAGCAGTTCTTC. Its protein is CASSWGEYEQFF. Based on the CDR3 plus reference TRBV7-9 and TRBJ2-1, the full variable domain is DTGVSQNPRHKITKRGQNVTFRCDPISEHNRLYWYRQTLGQGPEFLTYFQNEAQLEKSRLLSDRFSAERPKGSFSTLEIQRTEQGDSAMYLCASSWGEYEQFFGPGTRLTVL.

The V and J genes are TRBV7-2 and TRBJ2-7; D is unresolved. Germline assignment: CDR1 SGHTA and CDR2 FQGNSA. The V end was cut by 2 bases, the J end by 3 bases, with 8 bases between. The CDR3 sequence is 13 residues long. In DNA form, the CDR3 reads TGTGCCAGCAGCTTAAATCCCATCTACGAGCAGTACTTC. It encodes CASSLNPIYEQYF.

This chain uses TRBV20-1 with TRBJ1-1, with D uncertain. The V gene lost 5 bases and the J gene lost 1 base, with 5 bases spanning the gap. Germline CDR1 DFQATT, CDR2 SNEGSKA (reference sequence). CDR3 size: 11 residues. The CDR3 reads CSALANTEAFF. CDR3 bases: TGCAGTGCTTTGGCGAACACTGAAGCTTTCTTT.